Sequencing of this TCR beta chain was carried out in a study of T cells expressing NK-cell markers. TCRdb reworked the 5' RACE reads into one entry per CDR3 protein, no DNA. This sample's table has about 150,000 distinct CDR3 sequences. From germline, CDR1 is LGHDT and CDR2 YNNKEL (reference sequence). The CDR3 is 14 amino acids. This TCR came from a woman in her forties or fifties in good health. Sequencing used blood T cells: a sorted CD56 or NKG2C T cell subset, CD4+ or CD8+ T cells, or bulk PBMC T cells (not recorded which). The chain joins TRBV3-1 to TRBJ1-1; TCRdb indicates TRBD1, and absent DNA this call remains unverified. The CDR3 sequence is CASSPTGQITEAFF.